Following are 24 T cell receptor beta chains from one sample sequenced in a study of CD4 T cells in relation to SARS-CoV-2 and coronaviruses. Only in-frame clones appear in the TCRdb table, and some are missing; sequencing was by immunoSEQ multiplex PCR. Of 8,500 to 13,000 clones in the sample, 87% were seen once. The sequenced material came from naive CD4+ T cells from PBMCs. The subset denotes: naive CD4+ T cells isolated by negative enrichment. The source is an adult with COVID-19.

This clone was found a few times. The CDR3 nucleotides read TGTGCCAGCAGCTTCGAGGTACAGTACTTC. Its protein product is CASSFEVQYF. The rearrangement joins TRBV5-8 to TRBJ2-7, with no clear D. This CDR3 comprises 10 residues. Germline V CDR1 and CDR2: SGHTS, YDEGEE. Deletions cut 2 bases from V and 10 bases from J, with 7 bases between.

This clone was recorded a few times. The CDR3 loop reads CASSPKRGDITGELFF. The CDR3 DNA follows: TGTGCCAGCAGCCCTAAGCGGGGGGACATCACCGGGGAGCTGTTTTTT. The gene calls are TRBV5-4 and TRBJ2-2; 9 bases are shared with TRBD2. Germline-derived CDR1 and CDR2 are SGHNT and YYREEE (reference sequence). V shed 4 bases, J shed 4 bases, and the junction held 8 bases outside the gene matches. CDR3 length equals 16 residues.

This chain uses TRBV6-7 with TRBJ2-3, with D unclear. TRBV6-7 carries the ORF label, with uncertain function. The CDR3 contains 14 residues. V was trimmed by 2 bases and J by 0 bases, leaving 6 bases between them. The CDR3 here is CASSYLHSTDTQYF. DNA of the CDR3: TGTGCCAGCAGTTACCTGCACAGCACAGATACGCAGTATTTT.

The rearrangement uses TRBV28 and TRBJ2-5; TRBD2 agrees at 7 bases. CDR1 is MDHEN, CDR2 SYDVKM, per germline. The CDR3 totals 15 residues. V was pared by 3 bases and J by 3 bases, with 7 bases of the junction left unmatched. CDR3: CASSLGSAGEETQYF. The CDR3 nucleotides are TGTGCCAGCAGTTTGGGGAGCGCGGGGGAAGAGACCCAGTACTTC.

The rearrangement joins TRBV7-2 to TRBJ2-1; 8 nucleotides agree with TRBD2. This CDR3 region has 15 residues. The germline V gene has CDR1 SGHTA and CDR2 FQGNSA. Trimming cost V 5 bases and J 7 bases; bases outside gene matches: 10. CDR3 protein: CASSIWSGGANEQFF. Written as DNA, the CDR3 is TGTGCCAGCAGCATTTGGAGCGGGGGCGCAAATGAGCAGTTCTTC.

This clone was recorded a few times. V gene TRBV7-2 combines with J gene TRBJ2-7, with TRBD2 matching 8 bases. The CDR3 runs to 15 residues. Germline CDR1 reads SGHTA; CDR2 reads FQGNSA. Trimming took 5 bases from V and 2 from J; bases not matched to a gene: 8. The CDR3 region is CASSRPGGLTYEQYF. The CDR3 nucleotides read TGTGCCAGCAGCCGTCCGGGGGGGTTGACCTACGAGCAGTACTTC.

This clone was seen only once. This sequence joins TRBV5-6 and TRBJ1-6; unclear D gene. The CDR3 totals 17 residues. Germline loops: CDR1 SGHDT, CDR2 YYEEEE. Deletions cut 0 bases from V and 6 bases from J, with 16 bases between. The chain's CDR3 is CASSLGATRVRNSPLHF. As DNA, the CDR3 is TGTGCCAGCAGCTTGGGGGCGACGAGGGTTCGTAATTCACCCCTCCACTTT. The complete variable domain, with remaining parts taken from reference TRBV5-6 and TRBJ1-6, reads DAGVTQSPTHLIKTRGQQVTLRCSPKSGHDTVSWYQQALGQGPQFIFQYYEEEERQRGNFPDRFSGHQFPNYSSELNVNALLLGDSALYLCASSLGATRVRNSPLHFGNGTRLTVT.

V and J are TRBV7-2 and TRBJ2-7; TRBD1 aligns across 9 bases. Germline assignment: CDR1 SGHTA and CDR2 FQGNSA. Unmatched junction bases numbered 11, after V lost 6 bases and J lost 5 bases. The CDR3 is 15 amino acids. The CDR3 sequence: CASRSVGTGINEQYF. The CDR3 DNA is TGTGCCAGCAGATCAGTCGGGACAGGGATCAACGAGCAGTACTTC. The whole variable domain, remainder taken from reference TRBV7-2 and TRBJ2-7, is GAGVSQSPSNKVTEKGKDVELRCDPISGHTALYWYRQSLGQGLEFLIYFQGNSAPDKSGLPSDRFSAERTGGSVSTLTIQRTQQEDSAVYLCASRSVGTGINEQYFGPGTRLTVT.

The chain couples TRBV5-1 to TRBJ2-5; D gene uncertain. The CDR3 totals 13 residues. Germline V gene data show CDR1 as SGHRS and CDR2 as YFSETQ. The ends were cut back, 3 bases at V and 0 bases at J, with 6 bases in the middle. The CDR3 nucleotides read TGCGCCAGCAGCTCAATGTACCAAGAGACCCAGTACTTC. This codes for CASSSMYQETQYF.

The chain is built from TRBV5-4 and TRBJ1-1; 8 positions match TRBD1. The V segment lost 2 bases and the J segment 4 bases; nucleotides outside the gene matches: 1. CDR3 length equals 13 residues. CDR1 is SGHNT, CDR2 YYREEE, per germline (reference sequence). DNA of the CDR3: TGTGCCAGCAGCTTACAGGGGGGCACTGAAGCTTTCTTT. It specifies CASSLQGGTEAFF.

The rearrangement uses TRBV7-6 and TRBJ1-4; 7 positions match TRBD1. This CDR3 is built from 14 residues. V lost 5 bases and J lost 7; bases outside the gene matches: 7. Germline CDR1 reads SGHVS; CDR2 reads FNYEAQ. This CDR3 reads CASSLNRGSEKLFF. The CDR3 region has the DNA TGTGCCAGCAGCCTAAACAGGGGTAGTGAAAAACTGTTTTTT.

This chain uses TRBV6-5 with TRBJ2-1; 9 nucleotides agree with TRBD2. The trim removed 7 bases at V and 7 bases at J, leaving 5 bases unmatched. Germline loops: CDR1 MNHEY, CDR2 SVGAGI. This CDR3 contains 13 residues. CDR3 in DNA: TGTGCCAGCAATCTGGCGGGGGGGAATGAGCAGTTCTTC. This sequence encodes CASNLAGGNEQFF.

This sequence joins TRBV6-6 and TRBJ2-5; 10 positions match TRBD1. Germline loops: CDR1 MNHNY, CDR2 SVGAGI (reference sequence). With 6 bases clipped from V and 4 bases from J, the junction kept 8 bases outside the gene matches. The CDR3 sequence is 15 residues long. In nucleotides, the CDR3 is TGTGCCAGCAGCTTAGGCGGGACAGGGGCAGAGACCCAGTACTTC. This sequence encodes CASSLGGTGAETQYF.

This clone was recorded only once. The chain joins TRBV27 to TRBJ2-3; TRBD2 matches at 8 bases. CDR3 length equals 17 residues. CDR1 MNHEY and CDR2 SMNVEV come from the germline V gene (reference sequence). V dropped 10 bases and J dropped 1; count of bases not matched to a gene: 16. CDR3 nucleotide sequence: TGTGCCACCAAAACGCGGGGGGCGGGGGTTCGCACAGATACGCAGTATTTT. Translation gives CATKTRGAGVRTDTQYF.

This chain joins TRBV28 and TRBJ1-2; TRBD1 agrees at 7 bases. Germline V gene data show CDR1 as MDHEN and CDR2 as SYDVKM. V shed 3 bases, J shed 2 bases, and the junction held 6 bases outside the gene matches. There are 15 residues in the CDR3. CDR3 sequence reads: CASSFPVGGNYGYTF. The CDR3 coding sequence is TGTGCCAGCAGTTTCCCTGTAGGGGGCAACTATGGCTACACCTTC.

This clone was recorded once. J is TRBJ2-6 and V is TRBV25-1; no firm D call. The CDR3 length is 17 residues. Germline values: CDR1 MGHDK, CDR2 SYGVNS. V lost 8 bases, J lost 0 bases, and 17 bases lay in between. The CDR3 region has the DNA TGTGCCAGCCCGGGTCGAGGATACTTCTCTGGGGCCAACGTCCTGACTTTC. Protein sequence: CASPGRGYFSGANVLTF.

In its sample, this clone was seen once. The chain is built from TRBV10-3 and TRBJ2-5, with D possibly TRBD2 on 7 matching bases. Trimming took 2 bases from V and 5 from J, leaving 15 bases between them. This CDR3 spans 15 amino acids. Germline V gene lookup returns CDR1 ENHRY and CDR2 SYGVKD. The CDR3 is CAISEGQGRGETQYF. CDR3 in DNA: TGTGCCATCAGTGAGGGCCAGGGGCGGGGGGAGACCCAGTACTTC.

This clone was detected only a few times. The chain recombines TRBV30 with TRBJ1-2; D gene uncertain. This CDR3 is 11 amino acids long. CDR1 GTSNPN and CDR2 SVGIG come from the germline V gene (reference sequence). Trimming stripped 5 bases from V and 4 bases from J, with 8 bases between. CDR3 loop: CAWADFYGYTF. CDR3 coding DNA: TGTGCCTGGGCCGACTTCTATGGCTACACCTTC.

This chain links TRBV19 with TRBJ2-3; D call uncertain. The germline CDR1 and CDR2 sequences are LNHDA and SQIVND (reference sequence). The length of the CDR3 is 15 residues. Deletions cut 5 bases from V and 4 bases from J, with 16 bases between. This CDR3 is CASSLSPSSPDTQYF. CDR3 coding DNA: TGTGCCAGTAGTCTCTCCCCGTCATCGCCAGATACGCAGTATTTT.

This rearrangement joins TRBV7-2 to TRBJ1-5, with 7 bases aligning to TRBD1. There are 14 residues in the CDR3. V dropped 5 bases and J dropped 7; count of bases not matched to a gene: 8. Germline CDR1 is SGHTA and CDR2 is FQGNSA. The CDR3 sequence: CASSPGQYEQPQHF. The CDR3 DNA follows: TGTGCCAGCAGCCCGGGACAGTACGAACAGCCCCAGCATTTT. Complete variable domain (other parts from reference TRBV7-2 and TRBJ1-5): GAGVSQSPSNKVTEKGKDVELRCDPISGHTALYWYRQSLGQGLEFLIYFQGNSAPDKSGLPSDRFSAERTGGSVSTLTIQRTQQEDSAVYLCASSPGQYEQPQHFGDGTRLSIL.

The V and J genes are TRBV11-1 and TRBJ2-4, with D perhaps matching TRBD1 (6 bases). This CDR3 is 18 amino acids long. V lost 0 bases, J lost 0 bases, and 15 bases lay in between. Per the germline V gene, CDR1 is SGHAT and CDR2 is FQDESV (reference sequence). The CDR3 DNA reads as TGTGCCAGCAGCTTAGCAGGGAGACAGGCCCTAGCCAAAAACATTCAGTACTTC. As protein: CASSLAGRQALAKNIQYF. Filled out from reference TRBV11-1 and TRBJ2-4, the complete variable domain reads EAEVAQSPRYKITEKSQAVAFWCDPISGHATLYWYRQILGQGPELLVQFQDESVVDDSQLPKDRFSAERLKGVDSTLKIQPAELGDSAMYLCASSLAGRQALAKNIQYFGAGTRLSVL.

The CDR3 region is CSARGGYTF. The CDR3 nucleotides read TGCAGTGCTAGGGGGGGCTACACCTTC. The genes are TRBV20-1 and TRBJ1-2; D not certain. The CDR3 runs 9 residues. The germline V gene encodes CDR1 DFQATT and CDR2 SNEGSKA (reference sequence). Trimming pared 3 bases from V and 8 bases from J, leaving 4 bases between.

The J gene is TRBJ2-7, the V gene TRBV7-2; no definite D call. Per germline, CDR1 SGHTA and CDR2 FQGNSA. This CDR3 is built from 12 residues. V lost 4 bases and J lost 6, with 10 bases in between. CDR3 coding DNA: TGTGCCAGCAGCTCCGGACGGTTCGAGCAGTACTTC. This sequence encodes CASSSGRFEQYF.

This chain links TRBV5-1 with TRBJ2-3; weak D call: TRBD1 (6 bases). CDR1 is SGHRS and CDR2 is YFSETQ in the germline V gene. Trimming left V 3 bases short and J 4 bases short, with 15 bases between. This CDR3 comprises 15 residues. The DNA for the CDR3 is TGCGCCAGCAGCTCGGGCAGGGGTCAGCCAGATACGCAGTATTTT. It yields the protein CASSSGRGQPDTQYF. Drawing the rest from reference TRBV5-1 and TRBJ2-3, the complete variable domain is KAGVTQTPRYLIKTRGQQVTLSCSPISGHRSVSWYQQTPGQGLQFLFEYFSETQRNKGNFPGRFSGRQFSNSRSEMNVSTLELGDSALYLCASSSGRGQPDTQYFGPGTRLTVL.